Listed below are T cell receptor beta chains from one sample, sequenced in a study of OX40 agonist ivuxolimab in advanced cancers. This table comes from immunoSEQ multiplex PCR, and its TCRdb copy is limited to in-frame clones, with some not included. The profile shows about 30,000 clones, around 83% of them singletons. The sample consisted of CD4+ or CD8+ T cells sorted from blood, taken in a trial of the OX40 agonist ivuxolimab. Source of these receptors: an adult with an advanced solid tumor such as melanoma, head and neck, liver or kidney cancer. The CDR3 runs from the conserved cysteine through the conserved F or W. D genes are given only for firm matches. Clone size is stated in some rows and not others, as once, few, many or a class when expanded.

size | D | J | V | CDR3 | DNA
NA | NA | TRBJ1-2 | TRBV7-8 | CASTLAGSRTNYGYTF | TGTGCCAGCACCCTAGCCGGGAGTCGAACCAACTATGGCTACACCTTC
NA | TRBD2 | TRBJ2-4 | TRBV4-3 | CASSQDLLAGATLAKNIQYF | TGCGCCAGCAGCCAAGATCTACTAGCGGGGGCGACACTAGCCAAAAACATTCAGTACTTC
NA | NA | TRBJ2-7 | TRBV10-3 | CAISESGNEQYF | TGTGCCATCAGTGAGTCGGGAAACGAGCAGTACTTC
NA | TRBD1 | TRBJ1-5 | TRBV5-6 | CASSLGQGPSNQPQHF | TGTGCCAGCAGCTTGGGACAGGGTCCTAGCAATCAGCCCCAGCATTTT
NA | NA | TRBJ1-2 | TRBV30 | CAWSNTIPRANYGYTF | TGTGCCTGGAGTAATACTATACCCAGGGCTAACTATGGCTACACCTTC
once | NA | TRBJ1-5 | TRBV23-1 | CASRQQGRDQPQHF | TGCGCCAGCAGGCAACAGGGTAGGGATCAGCCCCAGCATTTT
few | NA | TRBJ2-7 | TRBV11-2 | CASSYGPDYEQYF | TGTGCCAGCAGCTATGGTCCCGACTACGAGCAGTACTTC
NA | TRBD2 | TRBJ2-1 | TRBV7-9 | CASSSTSGRSHEQFF | TGTGCCAGCAGCTCGACTAGCGGGAGGTCCCATGAGCAGTTCTTC
NA | NA | TRBJ1-2 | TRBV6-1 | CASSEGEIYGYTF | TGTGCCAGCAGCGAGGGAGAGATCTATGGCTACACCTTC
NA | NA | TRBJ1-1 | TRBV7-9 | CASSLVHDSPHTEAFF | TGTGCCAGCAGCTTAGTACACGACAGCCCCCACACTGAAGCTTTCTTT
NA | NA | TRBJ2-7 | TRBV19 | CASSIGGYEQYF | TGTGCCAGTAGTATTGGGGGTTACGAGCAGTACTTC
NA | NA | TRBJ2-3 | TRBV11-3 | CASSLGAETDTQYF | TGTGCCAGCAGCTTAGGGGCCGAGACGGATACGCAGTATTTT
NA | NA | TRBJ2-1 | TRBV5-1 | CASSLDVGSYNEQFF | TGCGCCAGCAGCCTGGACGTAGGATCCTACAATGAGCAGTTCTTC